These 13 T cell receptor beta chains share one sample of origin, sequenced in a study of T cells in Graves' hyperthyroidism and ophthalmopathy (dated by TCRdb to the late 2010s). The protocol used for the library was multiplex PCR. Reads for this sample came from an Illumina HiSeq 2000. Amplification of TCR beta CDR3 regions was carried out from RNA transcripts. The TCR CDR3 was subjected to a first round of RT-PCR using the HTBI primer set and the Qiagen OneStep RT-PCR kit. TCRdb reanalyzed the raw reads on its own, using fastp at Q25 for trimming and MiXCR for clone calling, and kept in-frame beta chains. Records with the same CDR3 protein are collapsed into one entry carrying the most frequent genes and DNA. The sample includes hundreds of thousands of distinct CDR3 sequences, with roughly 46% observed a single time. The ten largest clones add up to about 7.2% of the sample. The sequenced sample was peripheral blood or thyroid tissue (not recorded which). The source of these receptors is an adult man with Graves' disease, either hyperthyroidism or ophthalmopathy (not recorded which).

V is TRBV20-1 and J is TRBJ2-7; D is perhaps TRBD1 or TRBD2 (6 bases each). Deletions cut 5 bases from V and 4 bases from J, with 21 bases between. The CDR3 consists of 15 residues. Per the germline V gene, CDR1 is DFQATT and CDR2 is SNEGSKA (reference sequence). The CDR3 spells CSAEGGPKPGYEQYF. The CDR3 DNA is TGCAGTGCTGAGGGGGGACCAAAACCGGGTTACGAGCAGTACTTC.

As regards this clonotype: A much larger clonotype is one base distant, so this may be a read error. CDR3 sequence reads: CAISESRDSCEQYF. CDR3 nucleotides: TGTGCCATCAGTGAGTCCCGGGATTCCTGCGAGCAGTACTTC. The rearrangement uses TRBV7-9 and TRBJ2-7; perhaps TRBD2 as D (5 bases). The CDR3 covers 14 residues. Germline values: CDR1 SEHNR, CDR2 FQNEAQ (reference sequence).

V is TRBV6-5 and J is TRBJ2-6; 9 nucleotides match TRBD1. The germline CDR1 and CDR2 sequences are MNHEY and SVGAGI. Germline trimming cut 8 bases from V and 4 bases from J; bases unmatched to any gene: 6. The CDR3 length is 15 residues. The CDR3 region is CASVDRGAGANVLTF. DNA for the CDR3: TGTGCCAGCGTTGACAGGGGGGCCGGGGCCAACGTCCTGACTTTC.

The CDR3 sequence is CAISPGAGDTGELFF. CDR3 DNA: TGTGCCATCAGCCCAGGAGCGGGAGACACCGGGGAGCTGTTTTTT. The chain links TRBV10-3 to TRBJ2-2; TRBD2 matches 8 bases. This CDR3 comprises 15 residues. Germline CDR1 reads ENHRY; CDR2 reads SYGVKD. V dropped 6 bases and J dropped 3; count of bases not matched to a gene: 6.

CDR3 in amino acids: CASSIAGRYSNQPQHF. For the CDR3, the DNA is TGTGCCAGTAGTATCGCAGGGCGCTATAGCAATCAGCCCCAGCATTTT. The chain links TRBV19 to TRBJ1-5; D possibly corresponds to TRBD1 (5 bases). The V and J ends lost 3 bases and 0 bases respectively, with 12 bases between them. The CDR3 sequence is 16 residues long. CDR1 and CDR2 from the germline V gene are LNHDA and SQIVND (reference sequence).

This clonotype appeared once. A much larger clone lies one base from this, so it may be a read error. The genes are TRBV7-8 and TRBJ2-5, with 7 bases lining up with TRBD1. The CDR3 sequence is 15 residues long. Germline V CDR1 and CDR2: SGHVS, FQNEAQ. The CDR3 loop is CASSPDRNDEETRYF. In DNA form, the CDR3 reads TGTGCCAGCAGCCCGGACAGGAATGACGAAGAGACCCGGTACTTC.

This clonotype was observed a handful of times. This chain uses TRBV5-1 with TRBJ2-7; TRBD1 might be the D (5 bases). From germline, CDR1 is SGHRS and CDR2 YFSETQ. CDR3 length equals 15 residues. The V end lost 5 bases, the J end lost 1 base, and 16 bases lay between the germline ends. This CDR3 reads CASRPYTTGSYEQYF. CDR3 coding DNA: TGCGCCAGCAGACCGTACACCACAGGATCCTACGAGCAGTACTTC.

Remarks on this clonotype: A much larger clone is a single base away; this may be a read error. The rearrangement links TRBV15 to TRBJ1-2, with D possibly matching TRBD1 (6 bases). The CDR3 length is 14 residues. CDR1 and CDR2 from the germline V gene are LNHNV and YYDKDF (reference sequence). V lost 0 bases to trimming and J lost 3 bases, with 8 bases between them. Written as DNA, the CDR3 is TGTGCCACCAGCAGAGAGGCAGGGGACTATGGCTACACCTTC. It encodes CATSREAGDYGYTF.

Notes on this clonotype: One end of the junction fails to match germline, which may point to a read error. V usage is TRBV19 and J usage is TRBJ1-1, with D possibly being TRBD1 (6 bases). The CDR3 runs 16 residues. Germline assignment: CDR1 LNHDA and CDR2 SQIVND (reference sequence). The CDR3 DNA reads as TGTGCCAGTAGCATAGTTCCGTGGGGACACAACACTGAAGCTTTCTTT. Translated, it gives CASSIVPWGHNTEAFF.

In its sample, this clonotype was seen a few times. The chain uses TRBV7-8 and TRBJ1-4; 7 bases are shared with TRBD1. The J segment lost 8 bases and the V segment lost 9 bases, leaving 6 bases of the junction unmatched. The germline CDR1 and CDR2 sequences are SGHVS and FQNEAQ. The CDR3 is 12 amino acids. The CDR3 sequence: CARTGNREKLFF. The CDR3 DNA reads as TGTGCCAGGACAGGGAACAGAGAAAAACTGTTTTTT.

This clonotype was seen a single time. The chain employs TRBV15 and TRBJ2-7, with 10 bases aligning to TRBD1. The CDR3 covers 15 residues. V was clipped by 5 bases and J by 4 bases; unmatched bases: 8. In germline, CDR1 is LNHNV, CDR2 YYDKDF (reference sequence). CDR3 sequence reads: CATSGAGTGVYEQYF. The CDR3 DNA sequence: TGTGCCACCAGCGGTGCCGGGACAGGGGTTTACGAGCAGTACTTC.

This clonotype has a count of ten or more. J is TRBJ1-4 and V is TRBV7-2, with no clear D. V was shortened by 1 base and J by 8 bases, with 11 bases between the two germline ends. The germline V gene has CDR1 SGHTA and CDR2 FQGNSA. The CDR3 length is 14 residues. The CDR3 nucleotides read TGTGCCAGCAGCTTAGGGAGCGGGCGCGAAAAACTGTTTTTT. Protein sequence: CASSLGSGREKLFF.

This clonotype has just one count. The chain has TRBV7-9 and TRBJ2-5; D not resolved. With 1 base removed from V and 5 bases from J, the gap between germline ends came to 14 bases. Germline CDR1 and CDR2: SEHNR and FQNEAQ (reference sequence). This CDR3 is built from 15 residues. The CDR3 DNA follows: TGTGCCAGCAGCTTAGTGGCAAACACCGGGGAGACCCAGTACTTC. It yields the protein CASSLVANTGETQYF. The variable domain in full, completed from reference TRBV7-9 and TRBJ2-5, reads DTGVSQNPRHKITKRGQNVTFRCDPISEHNRLYWYRQTLGQGPEFLTYFQNEAQLEKSRLLSDRFSAERPKGSFSTLEIQRTEQGDSAMYLCASSLVANTGETQYFGPGTRLLVL.